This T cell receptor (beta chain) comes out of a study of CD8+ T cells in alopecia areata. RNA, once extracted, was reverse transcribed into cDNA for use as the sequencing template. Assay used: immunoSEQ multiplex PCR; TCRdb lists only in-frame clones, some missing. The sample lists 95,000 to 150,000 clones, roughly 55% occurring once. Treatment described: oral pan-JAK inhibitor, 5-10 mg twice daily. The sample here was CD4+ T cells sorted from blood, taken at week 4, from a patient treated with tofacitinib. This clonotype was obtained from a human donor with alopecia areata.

CDR3 in DNA: TGCGCCAGCAGCGACACAGGACTAGCGGTCAACAATGAGCAGTTCTTC. Translating gives CASSDTGLAVNNEQFF. The V gene is TRBV5-1, the J gene TRBJ2-1; 10 bases are a match to TRBD2. Germline lookup yields CDR1 SGHRS and CDR2 YFSETQ. Germline trimming cut 4 bases from V and 5 bases from J; bases unmatched to any gene: 9. This CDR3 comprises 16 residues.